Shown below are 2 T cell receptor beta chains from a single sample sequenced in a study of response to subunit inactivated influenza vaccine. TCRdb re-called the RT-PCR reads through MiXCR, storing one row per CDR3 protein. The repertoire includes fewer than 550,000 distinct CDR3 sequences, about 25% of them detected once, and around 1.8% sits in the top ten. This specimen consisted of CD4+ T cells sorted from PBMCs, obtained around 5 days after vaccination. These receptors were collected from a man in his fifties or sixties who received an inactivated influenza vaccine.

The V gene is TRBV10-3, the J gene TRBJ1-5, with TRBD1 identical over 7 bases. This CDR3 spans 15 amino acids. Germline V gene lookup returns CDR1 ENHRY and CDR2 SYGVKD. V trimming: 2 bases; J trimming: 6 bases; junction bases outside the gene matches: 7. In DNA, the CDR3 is TGTGCCATCAGTGAGCGGACAGGCTTAAGTCAGCCCCAGCATTTT. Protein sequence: CAISERTGLSQPQHF.

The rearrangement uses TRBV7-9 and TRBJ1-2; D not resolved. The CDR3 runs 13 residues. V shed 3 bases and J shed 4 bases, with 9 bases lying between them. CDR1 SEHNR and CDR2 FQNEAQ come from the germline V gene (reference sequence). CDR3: CASSFTASYGYTF. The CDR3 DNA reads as TGTGCCAGCAGCTTCACAGCATCCTATGGCTACACCTTC.